This TCR beta chain emerged from a study of cytomegalovirus exposure and HLA in healthy donors. Overall study findings and caveats: The authors listed 150 to 200 TCR beta chains as cytomegalovirus-associated. The tendency of first-cohort TCR clusters to co-occur in the 120 or so validation repertoires was identified by a subsequent analysis.

On this clone itself: What it recognizes is unknown.

CDR3 length: 13 residues. Germline V CDR1 and CDR2: SNHLY, FYNNEI. Trimming pared 8 bases from V and 5 bases from J, leaving 14 bases between. Assay: immunoSEQ multiplex PCR; the TCRdb copy retains only in-frame clones and omits some. The data contain 100,000 or so clones, around 87% of them singletons. The clonotype was recovered from a woman under 30 in good health and CMV-seropositive. The sequencing input was PBMCs. The chain carries TRBV2 and TRBJ2-3, with D tentatively TRBD2 (6 bases). The CDR3 sequence: CASQSGRKDTQYF. The DNA of the CDR3 is TGTGCCAGCCAGTCTGGGAGGAAAGATACGCAGTATTTT.